One and the same sample provided the 27 T cell receptor beta chains below, sequenced in a study of siplizumab effects on memory and regulatory T cells. Measured with immunoSEQ multiplex PCR; TCRdb has only the in-frame clones, and not every one. The profile shows fewer than 80,000 clones, about 92% of them singletons. Sequenced material: CD8+ T cells sorted from blood. These receptors were taken from a human donor in good health.

The chain joins TRBV7-9 to TRBJ2-7, with a weak D call TRBD2 (6 bases). The CDR3 covers 11 residues. Germline V gene sequence: CDR1 SEHNR, CDR2 FQNEAQ (reference sequence). V lost 5 bases, J lost 5 bases, and 7 bases lay in between. The CDR3 spells CASSAGNEQYF. CDR3 in DNA: TGTGCCAGCAGCGCGGGGAACGAGCAGTACTTC.

The chain links TRBV11-1 to TRBJ2-1; 9 nucleotides align to TRBD2. The CDR3 contains 15 residues. Per germline, CDR1 SGHAT and CDR2 FQDESV (reference sequence). Trimming removed 5 bases from V and 4 bases from J; junction bases left unmatched: 6. CDR3 protein: CASSPRSGGYNEQFF. The CDR3 bases are TGTGCCAGCAGCCCCCGAAGCGGGGGGTACAATGAGCAGTTCTTC. The variable domain in full, with the rest retrieved from reference TRBV11-1 and TRBJ2-1, is EAEVAQSPRYKITEKSQAVAFWCDPISGHATLYWYRQILGQGPELLVQFQDESVVDDSQLPKDRFSAERLKGVDSTLKIQPAELGDSAMYLCASSPRSGGYNEQFFGPGTRLTVL.

The CDR3 reads CASSPPGLAGDLLTNEQFF. CDR3 sequence (DNA): TGCGCCAGCAGCCCCCCGGGACTAGCGGGGGACTTGTTGACCAATGAGCAGTTCTTC. The chain joins TRBV5-1 to TRBJ2-1; 14 bases align to TRBD2. The CDR3 has 19 residues. J lost 6 bases, V lost 4 bases, and 15 bases had no gene match. CDR1 and CDR2 (germline): SGHRS, YFSETQ.

V is TRBV4-1 and J is TRBJ2-2, with 13 bases identical to TRBD2. The length of the CDR3 is 16 residues. The V gene's germline CDR1 is MGHRA and CDR2 YSYEKL. Losses at the gene ends were 4 bases for V and 5 bases for J; bases not matched to a gene: 4. In nucleotides, the CDR3 is TGCGCCAGCAGCCCGACTAGCGGGGGGTTTACCGGGGAGCTGTTTTTT. This gives the protein CASSPTSGGFTGELFF.

This clone was counted between two and nine times. The rearrangement joins TRBV5-6 to TRBJ2-7; TRBD2 agrees at 7 bases. V shed 4 bases, J shed 1 base, and the junction held 5 bases outside the gene matches. CDR1 and CDR2 (germline): SGHDT, YYEEEE. This CDR3 spans 14 amino acids. The CDR3 DNA sequence: TGTGCCAGCAGCCACGGCGGGGGTTCCTACGAGCAGTACTTC. Its protein is CASSHGGGSYEQYF.

The CDR3 is CASSSWAGGTEAFF. The CDR3 DNA is TGTGCCAGCAGCTCATGGGCAGGGGGCACTGAAGCTTTCTTT. The rearrangement links TRBV5-4 to TRBJ1-1, with TRBD1 identical over 7 bases. The CDR3 runs 14 residues. In germline, CDR1 is SGHNT, CDR2 YYREEE (reference sequence). Trimming removed 3 bases from V and 4 bases from J; junction bases left unmatched: 6.

This sequence joins TRBV7-6 and TRBJ2-5, with TRBD2 identical over 14 bases. The better agreement between TRBJ2-7 and the DNA end casts doubt on the J call. Germline CDR1 reads SGHVS; CDR2 reads FNYEAQ. The CDR3 sequence is 16 residues long. CDR3 coding DNA: TGTGCCAGCAGCCCCGCGACTAGCGGGGGGGCCTACGAGCAGTACTTC. Translation gives CASSPATSGGAYEQYF.

This sequence joins TRBV7-9 and TRBJ2-3, with 9 bases aligning to TRBD2. CDR3 length: 15 amino acids. With 5 bases clipped from V and 4 bases from J, the junction kept 7 bases outside the gene matches. Germline V lookup: CDR1 SEHNR, CDR2 FQNEAQ (reference sequence). The chain's CDR3 is CASSLTGTSPDTQYF. For the CDR3, the DNA is TGTGCCAGCAGCCTAACTGGGACTAGCCCAGATACGCAGTATTTT.

The rearrangement links TRBV7-8 to TRBJ2-1; 10 positions agree with TRBD1. Germline V gives CDR1 SGHVS, CDR2 FQNEAQ. The CDR3 is made up of 15 amino acids. After removal of 5 bases from V and 7 bases from J, the junction contained 8 bases not matched to a gene. As DNA, the CDR3 is TGTGCCAGCAGCCAAGGGACAGGGGCCTGGAATGAGCAGTTCTTC. Its translation is CASSQGTGAWNEQFF.

This chain uses TRBV5-4 with TRBJ1-1; the D gene is possibly TRBD1 (6 bases). The CDR3 is made up of 15 amino acids. Germline loops: CDR1 SGHNT, CDR2 YYREEE (reference sequence). V was trimmed by 4 bases and J by 5 bases, leaving 18 bases between them. The CDR3 bases are TGTGCCAGCAGCGGACAGTTATTCCCGGAAACTGAAGCTTTCTTT. Translation: CASSGQLFPETEAFF. Combining the CDR3 with reference TRBV5-4 and TRBJ1-1 gives the whole variable domain ETGVTQSPTHLIKTRGQQVTLRCSSQSGHNTVSWYQQALGQGPQFIFQYYREEENGRGNFPPRFSGLQFPNYSSELNVNALELDDSALYLCASSGQLFPETEAFFGQGTRLTVV.

The chain uses TRBV27 and TRBJ1-5; tentative D call: TRBD1 (5 bases). This CDR3 has 14 residues. Germline CDR1 is MNHEY and CDR2 is SMNVEV (reference sequence). V lost 5 bases to trimming and J lost 7 bases, with 15 bases between them. The CDR3: CASSEGLHMQPQHF. The CDR3 coding sequence is TGTGCCAGCAGTGAGGGACTGCATATGCAGCCCCAGCATTTT.

The chain carries TRBV18 and TRBJ2-3; D possibly corresponds to TRBD2 (6 bases). The CDR3 contains 14 residues. The germline V gene has CDR1 KGHSH and CDR2 LQKENI. V gave up 3 bases and J gave up 4 bases, with 11 bases separating them. Written as DNA, the CDR3 is TGTGCCAGCTCACCTTCGGGGGACGCAGATACGCAGTATTTT. It specifies CASSPSGDADTQYF. Together with reference TRBV18 and TRBJ2-3, the CDR3 gives the full variable domain: NAGVMQNPRHLVRRRGQEARLRCSPMKGHSHVYWYRQLPEEGLKFMVYLQKENIIDESGMPKERFSAEFPKEGPSILRIQQVVRGDSAAYFCASSPSGDADTQYFGPGTRLTVL.

The CDR3 nucleotides read TGTGCCAGCAGCGTGCCCGGGACTAGCGACTACGAGCAGTACTTC. Encoded protein: CASSVPGTSDYEQYF. This chain joins TRBV5-4 and TRBJ2-7; 10 bases fit TRBD2. CDR1 and CDR2 (germline): SGHNT, YYREEE (reference sequence). The length of the CDR3 is 15 residues. The V gene end was trimmed by 4 bases and the J gene end by 3 bases; junction bases not matched to a gene: 7.

The CDR3 nucleotides read TGTGCTAGTGGTGACGGGACTAGCGGGGACCACTCCTACGAGCAGTACTTC. Its protein product is CASGDGTSGDHSYEQYF. The genes are TRBV12-5 and TRBJ2-7; the match to TRBD2 covers 13 bases. CDR3 length: 17 amino acids. CDR1 and CDR2 from the germline V gene are LGHNT and FRNRAP. V was pared by 5 bases and J by 0 bases, with 7 bases of the junction left unmatched.

DNA of the CDR3: TGTGCCAGCAGCTTAGGGAGAAACACCATATATTTT. Protein product: CASSLGRNTIYF. The chain is built from TRBV5-4 and TRBJ1-3; no definite D call. Germline loops: CDR1 SGHNT, CDR2 YYREEE (reference sequence). This CDR3 has 12 residues. V was clipped by 2 bases and J by 5 bases, with 5 bases between them.

This clone was seen only once. The V and J genes are TRBV4-3 and TRBJ1-5; D possibly corresponds to TRBD1 (6 bases). This CDR3 is 14 amino acids long. V gave up 0 bases and J gave up 5 bases, with 8 bases separating them. CDR1 is LGHNA, CDR2 YSLEER, per germline. The CDR3 DNA follows: TGCGCCAGCAGCCAAGACAGGGGCGATCAGCCCCAGCATTTT. Translation: CASSQDRGDQPQHF.

The chain links TRBV5-1 to TRBJ2-6; 10 nucleotides align to TRBD1. V lost 1 base to trimming and J lost 0 bases; unmatched junction nucleotides: 1. CDR3 size: 17 residues. Germline V gene sequence: CDR1 SGHRS, CDR2 YFSETQ. In DNA form, the CDR3 reads TGCGCCAGCAGCTTGTGGACAGGGGGCTCTGGGGCCAACGTCCTGACTTTC. Translation gives CASSLWTGGSGANVLTF.

The genes are TRBV9 and TRBJ1-2; the match to TRBD1 covers 10 bases. The junction had 7 bases not matched to a gene; V was cut back by 3 bases and J by 5 bases. The CDR3 has 15 residues. Germline V gene data show CDR1 as SGDLS and CDR2 as YYNGEE. In DNA form, the CDR3 reads TGTGCCAGCAGCGCCCCGGGACAGGGGTTGTATGGCTACACCTTC. This encodes CASSAPGQGLYGYTF.

The rearrangement links TRBV5-4 to TRBJ2-3; TRBD1 or TRBD2 may be the D gene (6 bases each). V shed 4 bases and J shed 4 bases, with 16 bases lying between them. The CDR3 contains 15 residues. The V gene's germline CDR1 is SGHNT and CDR2 YYREEE (reference sequence). CDR3 protein: CASSAGHQLPDTQYF. The DNA of the CDR3 is TGTGCCAGCAGCGCGGGACACCAATTGCCAGATACGCAGTATTTT.

V and J are TRBV5-4 and TRBJ1-1; D unclear. Trimming took off 3 bases at V and 1 base at J, with 7 bases between the two ends. There are 13 residues in the CDR3. Germline loops: CDR1 SGHNT, CDR2 YYREEE (reference sequence). The CDR3 here is CASSYGTNTEAFF. CDR3 nucleotides: TGTGCCAGCAGCTACGGAACGAACACTGAAGCTTTCTTT.

The chain links TRBV9 to TRBJ2-1, with 10 bases identical to TRBD2. V lost 3 bases, J lost 1 base, and 4 bases stayed unmatched. Germline V gene lookup returns CDR1 SGDLS and CDR2 YYNGEE. CDR3 length: 16 amino acids. The CDR3 region is CASSAGLAFSYNEQFF. In DNA, the CDR3 is TGTGCCAGCAGCGCGGGACTAGCGTTTTCCTACAATGAGCAGTTCTTC.

V gene TRBV29-1 combines with J gene TRBJ2-3; 9 nucleotides agree with TRBD2. CDR1 and CDR2 (germline): SQVTM, ANQGSEA. This CDR3 is 18 amino acids long. The ends lost 2 bases at V and 1 base at J; junction bases unmatched: 13. The CDR3 sequence: CSVESWRGGSSGTDTQYF. CDR3 nucleotides: TGCAGCGTTGAAAGTTGGCGGGGGGGGTCTAGTGGCACAGATACGCAGTATTTT.

The CDR3 loop reads CASGPGGAFYEQYF. CDR3 DNA: TGTGCCAGCGGCCCCGGGGGGGCTTTCTACGAGCAGTACTTC. The rearrangement joins TRBV2 to TRBJ2-7; TRBD2 matches 8 bases. Germline CDR1 reads SNHLY; CDR2 reads FYNNEI. The CDR3 spans 14 residues. The junction had 9 bases not matched to a gene; V was cut back by 8 bases and J by 3 bases. Full variable domain (remainder filled in from reference TRBV2 and TRBJ2-7): EPEVTQTPSHQVTQMGQEVILRCVPISNHLYFYWYRQILGQKVEFLVSFYNNEISEKSEIFDDQFSVERPDGSNFTLKIRSTKLEDSAMYFCASGPGGAFYEQYFGPGTRLTVT.

V and J are TRBV4-3 and TRBJ2-2, with D possibly being TRBD1 or TRBD2 (5 bases each). CDR1 is LGHNA and CDR2 is YSLEER in the germline V gene. This CDR3 spans 14 amino acids. With 1 base removed from V and 6 bases from J, the gap between germline ends came to 9 bases. DNA of the CDR3: TGCGCCAGCAGCCAAGTTGGGGGTGCCGGGGAGCTGTTTTTT. It translates to CASSQVGGAGELFF.

V usage is TRBV7-9 and J usage is TRBJ2-7; a possible D gene is TRBD1 (6 bases). CDR1 and CDR2 from the germline V gene are SEHNR and FQNEAQ (reference sequence). The germline V and J ends were trimmed by 5 bases and 6 bases, with 8 bases remaining between them. This CDR3 has 11 amino acids. As DNA, the CDR3 is TGTGCCAGCAGCCAAGGGGGCGAGCAGTACTTC. Protein: CASSQGGEQYF.

V is TRBV9 and J is TRBJ2-5, with 12 nucleotides matching TRBD2. CDR3 length equals 15 residues. Germline V CDR1 and CDR2: SGDLS, YYNGEE. V trimming: 4 bases; J trimming: 4 bases; junction bases outside the gene matches: 5. CDR3 sequence reads: CASSSSGGAGETQYF. The CDR3 bases are TGTGCCAGCAGCTCTAGCGGGGGGGCCGGAGAGACCCAGTACTTC. The full variable domain, in which reference TRBV9 and TRBJ2-5 provide the parts outside the CDR3, is DSGVTQTPKHLITATGQRVTLRCSPRSGDLSVYWYQQSLDQGLQFLIQYYNGEERAKGNILERFSAQQFPDLHSELNLSSLELGDSALYFCASSSSGGAGETQYFGPGTRLLVL.

V gene TRBV4-3 combines with J gene TRBJ2-5, with 11 bases fitting TRBD2. Losses at the gene ends were 0 bases for V and 2 bases for J; bases not matched to a gene: 17. The CDR3 contains 21 residues. CDR1 and CDR2 (germline): LGHNA, YSLEER. The CDR3 nucleotides are TGCGCCAGCAGCCAAGATGGACCGGGACTAGCGGTTTCCGAGGGGCAAGAGACCCAGTACTTC. It encodes CASSQDGPGLAVSEGQETQYF.